The 31 T cell receptor beta chains in this list originate from one sample, sequenced in a study of T cell responses to AZD1222 COVID-19 vaccine. Some clones are missing from TCRdb's copy, which holds only in-frame ones; the method was immunoSEQ multiplex PCR. The data show around 83,000 clones, approximately 90% seen once. This material consisted of peripheral blood, taken on day 0 of AZD1222 vaccination. Source of these receptors: an adult in good health.

In DNA form, the CDR3 reads TGTGCCAGCAGGGGACTGGGGGGACGCTCCTACAATGAGCAGTTCTTC. Translated: CASRGLGGRSYNEQFF. This chain joins TRBV5-6 and TRBJ2-1, with D possibly TRBD2 on 6 matching bases. Germline-derived CDR1 and CDR2 are SGHDT and YYEEEE. The CDR3 spans 16 residues. V gave up 5 bases and J gave up 0 bases, with 15 bases separating them.

The genes are TRBV11-1 and TRBJ2-7; 10 bases map to TRBD2. After removal of 5 bases from V and 1 base from J, the junction contained 5 bases not matched to a gene. From germline, CDR1 is SGHAT and CDR2 FQDESV (reference sequence). This CDR3 has 15 residues. This CDR3 is CASSPSGSPSYEQYF. The CDR3 DNA follows: TGTGCCAGCAGCCCTAGCGGGAGTCCATCCTACGAGCAGTACTTC.

The V and J genes are TRBV27 and TRBJ2-1; TRBD2 matches at 7 bases. Germline V gene data show CDR1 as MNHEY and CDR2 as SMNVEV (reference sequence). With V trimmed by 4 bases and J by 2 bases, 5 bases remained unmatched. This CDR3 is built from 15 residues. The CDR3 bases are TGTGCCAGCAGTTCCCTAGCGGAAACCTACAATGAGCAGTTCTTC. It is translated as CASSSLAETYNEQFF.

This chain joins TRBV5-4 and TRBJ1-2; TRBD1 is a possible D gene (6 bases). V dropped 3 bases and J dropped 4 bases, with 16 bases sitting between them. Germline values: CDR1 SGHNT, CDR2 YYREEE (reference sequence). CDR3 size: 15 residues. The CDR3 DNA is TGTGCCAGCAGCTCTAGTACAGGGATGGCCTATGGCTACACCTTC. It yields the protein CASSSSTGMAYGYTF.

The V call is TRBV11-2, the J call TRBJ2-7; 7 bases are a match to TRBD2. This CDR3 is built from 17 residues. The J segment lost 0 bases and the V segment lost 1 base, leaving 9 bases of the junction unmatched. Per the germline V gene, CDR1 is SGHAT and CDR2 is FQNNGV. DNA of the CDR3: TGTGCCAGCAGCTTAGGAGGAGGCAGCGGGACCTCCTACGAGCAGTACTTC. Its translation is CASSLGGGSGTSYEQYF.

The J gene is TRBJ1-1, the V gene TRBV5-4; D perhaps matches TRBD1 (5 bases). The germline gives CDR1 SGHNT, CDR2 YYREEE (reference sequence). Trimming pared 4 bases from V and 3 bases from J, leaving 13 bases between. This CDR3 spans 14 amino acids. Written as DNA, the CDR3 is TGTGCCAGCAGCCCTTCAGGGCCATACACTGAAGCTTTCTTT. It specifies CASSPSGPYTEAFF.

The chain has TRBV6-2 or TRBV6-3 and TRBJ2-3, with no clear D. The CDR3 length is 12 residues. In germline, CDR1 is MNHEY, CDR2 SVGEGT. V was shortened by 3 bases and J by 4 bases, with 5 bases between the two germline ends. The DNA for the CDR3 is TGTGCCAGCAGTTATGCCGCAGATACGCAGTATTTT. Protein: CASSYAADTQYF.

This chain connects TRBV9 to TRBJ2-5; perhaps D is TRBD1 or TRBD2 (5 bases each). Germline CDR1 is SGDLS and CDR2 is YYNGEE. Trimming removed 4 bases from V and 7 bases from J, with 20 bases in between. CDR3 length equals 15 residues. This CDR3 is CASSPSGDRHGTQYF. Here the CDR3 DNA reads TGTGCCAGCAGCCCGAGCGGAGACAGACATGGGACCCAGTACTTC.

With regard to this clone: One junction end disagrees with the germline gene, perhaps due to a read error. V usage is TRBV15 and J usage is TRBJ1-5, with TRBD1 identical over 10 bases. The CDR3 contains 16 residues. Germline V gene data show CDR1 as LNHNV and CDR2 as YYDKDF (reference sequence). Here the CDR3 DNA reads TGTGCCACCAGCCGAGAAATGACAGGGGGCTTTCAGCCCCAGCATTTT. It codes for CATSREMTGGFQPQHF.

The gene calls are TRBV27 and TRBJ1-1, with 8 bases that match TRBD1. CDR1 and CDR2 from the germline V gene are MNHEY and SMNVEV (reference sequence). Unmatched junction bases numbered 14, after V lost 5 bases and J lost 6 bases. The CDR3 extends over 16 amino acids. This CDR3 reads CASSLYSQGARAEAFF. The CDR3 region has the DNA TGTGCCAGCAGTCTTTACTCTCAGGGGGCGCGGGCTGAAGCTTTCTTT.

This clone appeared once. V and J are TRBV19 and TRBJ1-4; no clear D. The CDR3 consists of 15 residues. V was clipped by 3 bases and J by 5 bases, with 13 bases between them. Germline V lookup: CDR1 LNHDA, CDR2 SQIVND (reference sequence). The CDR3 region is CASSILTLRNEKLFF. DNA for the CDR3: TGTGCCAGTAGTATCCTGACACTTCGGAATGAAAAACTGTTTTTT.

The rearrangement uses TRBV18 and TRBJ2-1; D unclear. With 2 bases removed from V and 0 bases from J, the gap between germline ends came to 14 bases. Germline V gene data show CDR1 as KGHSH and CDR2 as LQKENI. The CDR3 has 17 amino acids. The CDR3 sequence is CASSPLTGRNSYNEQFF. CDR3 nucleotides: TGTGCCAGCTCACCATTGACCGGGCGAAACTCCTACAATGAGCAGTTCTTC.

The rearrangement links TRBV19 to TRBJ1-5, with D hard to call. The ends were cut back, 1 base at V and 2 bases at J, with 9 bases in the middle. Per the germline V gene, CDR1 is LNHDA and CDR2 is SQIVND (reference sequence). There are 15 residues in the CDR3. DNA of the CDR3: TGTGCCAGTAGTATAGGGCCTTTCGGCAATCAGCCCCAGCATTTT. Residues: CASSIGPFGNQPQHF.

The V gene is TRBV18, the J gene TRBJ2-5; D is uncertain. Germline lookup yields CDR1 KGHSH and CDR2 LQKENI. The germline V and J ends were trimmed by 0 bases and 5 bases, with 10 bases remaining between them. CDR3 size: 14 residues. The CDR3 region has the DNA TGTGCCAGCTCACCACCCGGTGGTTTGGAGACCCAGTACTTC. It codes for CASSPPGGLETQYF.

V and J are TRBV5-1 and TRBJ2-1; the match to TRBD2 covers 7 bases. The J segment lost 9 bases and the V segment lost 3 bases, leaving 3 bases of the junction unmatched. Germline V lookup: CDR1 SGHRS, CDR2 YFSETQ. The CDR3 loop spans 12 amino acids. The CDR3 is CASSSTSVEQFF. In nucleotides, the CDR3 is TGCGCCAGCAGCTCCACTAGCGTTGAGCAGTTCTTC.

The V and J genes are TRBV5-1 and TRBJ2-5; TRBD1 might be the D (5 bases). The germline gives CDR1 SGHRS, CDR2 YFSETQ. The V end was cut by 4 bases, the J end by 5 bases, with 12 bases between. The CDR3 runs 13 residues. In DNA, the CDR3 is TGCGCCAGCAGCCTAAAGGGGCTGGAGACCCAGTACTTC. This encodes CASSLKGLETQYF. Variable domain in full (rest from reference TRBV5-1 and TRBJ2-5): KAGVTQTPRYLIKTRGQQVTLSCSPISGHRSVSWYQQTPGQGLQFLFEYFSETQRNKGNFPGRFSGRQFSNSRSEMNVSTLELGDSALYLCASSLKGLETQYFGPGTRLLVL.

DNA for the CDR3: TGTGCCAGTAATTCGGGACGGAATGAAAAACTGTTTTTT. This gives the protein CASNSGRNEKLFF. This chain connects TRBV19 to TRBJ1-4; possible D gene TRBD1, 5 bases. The V gene lost 7 bases and the J gene lost 5 bases, with 11 bases spanning the gap. Germline CDR1 reads LNHDA; CDR2 reads SQIVND (reference sequence). This CDR3 is 13 amino acids long.

V gene TRBV28 combines with J gene TRBJ1-2, with TRBD1 as a possible D gene (6 bases). CDR3 length: 12 residues. Germline CDR1 reads MDHEN; CDR2 reads SYDVKM. V was trimmed by 11 bases and J by 8 bases, leaving 18 bases between them. The DNA of the CDR3 is TGTGCCGGAGGGACCGGGGGCCGGGGCTACACCTTC. Its protein product is CAGGTGGRGYTF.

The chain couples TRBV10-3 to TRBJ2-2; 8 positions match TRBD2. Germline CDR1 and CDR2: ENHRY and SYGVKD. This CDR3 spans 15 amino acids. The V and J ends lost 6 bases and 5 bases, in that order; junction bases with no gene match: 8. CDR3 sequence reads: CAIRNRGGETGELFF. CDR3 coding DNA: TGTGCCATCAGAAACCGGGGGGGCGAGACCGGGGAGCTGTTTTTT.

This clone was seen a single time. V usage is TRBV5-1 and J usage is TRBJ2-1; 10 bases match TRBD2. V shed 4 bases and J 7 bases; nucleotides not matched to a gene: 11. CDR1 SGHRS and CDR2 YFSETQ come from the germline V gene. The CDR3 totals 16 residues. The CDR3 region is CASSPSGRAGRNEQFF. CDR3 coding DNA: TGCGCCAGCAGCCCGAGCGGGAGGGCCGGTAGGAATGAGCAGTTCTTC.

V is TRBV28 and J is TRBJ2-1; D gene unclear. Germline CDR1 MDHEN, CDR2 SYDVKM. CDR3 length: 13 amino acids. V was cut by 2 bases and J by 5 bases, with 7 bases left in between. This CDR3 reads CASSLGPHNEQFF. For the CDR3, the DNA is TGTGCCAGCAGTTTAGGACCCCACAATGAGCAGTTCTTC.

This clone is a singleton in its sample. V is TRBV27 and J is TRBJ2-1; 11 bases fit TRBD2. The trim removed 8 bases at V and 4 bases at J, leaving 7 bases unmatched. Germline CDR1 reads MNHEY; CDR2 reads SMNVEV (reference sequence). The CDR3 extends over 15 amino acids. The CDR3 reads CASGPGTSGYNEQFF. CDR3 nucleotides: TGTGCCAGCGGACCCGGGACTAGCGGTTACAATGAGCAGTTCTTC.

The chain combines TRBV6-1 with TRBJ2-1, with TRBD1 matching over 8 bases. Trimming took 2 bases from V and 8 from J; bases not matched to a gene: 5. Germline values: CDR1 MNHNS, CDR2 SASEGT. The CDR3 covers 14 residues. In DNA, the CDR3 is TGTGCCAGCAGTGAAAGGACAGGGTCCGATGAGCAGTTCTTC. The encoded protein is CASSERTGSDEQFF.

V is TRBV5-4 and J is TRBJ2-2, with 12 bases aligning to TRBD2. The CDR3 spans 16 residues. Germline V gene lookup returns CDR1 SGHNT and CDR2 YYREEE (reference sequence). Trimming cost V 3 bases and J 4 bases; bases outside gene matches: 4. CDR3 bases: TGTGCCAGCAGCTCGTCACTAGCGGGAGGCACCGGGGAGCTGTTTTTT. Its translation is CASSSSLAGGTGELFF.

This clone was counted a single time. This rearrangement joins TRBV4-1 to TRBJ2-2; D remains unclear. Trimming left V 2 bases short and J 3 bases short, with 4 bases between. CDR3 size: 13 residues. Per the germline V gene, CDR1 is MGHRA and CDR2 is YSYEKL. The CDR3 DNA follows: TGCGCCAGCAGCCAACCGTACACCGGGGAGCTGTTTTTT. Amino acids: CASSQPYTGELFF.

The chain couples TRBV11-3 to TRBJ2-1, with TRBD2 matching over 10 bases. Looked up from germline, CDR1 is SGHNT and CDR2 is YENEEA. The CDR3 has 15 amino acids. Unmatched junction bases numbered 8, after V lost 5 bases and J lost 7 bases. For the CDR3, the DNA is TGTGCCAGCAGCCCTTCTAGCGGGAGCTGGAATGAGCAGTTCTTC. Its protein is CASSPSSGSWNEQFF.

The chain is built from TRBV2 and TRBJ1-5; no clear D. V lost 0 bases to trimming and J lost 0 bases, with 6 bases between them. The length of the CDR3 is 15 residues. Germline CDR1 is SNHLY and CDR2 is FYNNEI. CDR3 loop: CASSEAYDSNQPQHF. In nucleotides, the CDR3 is TGTGCCAGCAGTGAAGCATACGATAGCAATCAGCCCCAGCATTTT.

The V gene is TRBV29-1, the J gene TRBJ2-7, with D uncertain. Looked up from germline, CDR1 is SQVTM and CDR2 is ANQGSEA. Trimming removed 4 bases from V and 1 base from J, with 11 bases in between. The CDR3 sequence is 13 residues long. The CDR3 region has the DNA TGCAGCGTTGTTCTAGTCGCTTCCTACGAGCAGTACTTC. As protein: CSVVLVASYEQYF.

The chain carries TRBV28 and TRBJ2-5, with 9 bases lining up with TRBD2. The CDR3 runs 15 residues. CDR1 and CDR2 (germline): MDHEN, SYDVKM. V was clipped by 9 bases and J by 7 bases; unmatched bases: 15. The CDR3 DNA is TGTGCCAGTCAGGAGACTAGCGGCTCTGTTGGGACCCAGTACTTC. Residues: CASQETSGSVGTQYF.

The rearrangement uses TRBV28 and TRBJ2-3; D gene ambiguous. CDR3 length: 12 residues. CDR1 is MDHEN, CDR2 SYDVKM, per germline. Trimming stripped 6 bases from V and 8 bases from J, with 12 bases between. This chain's CDR3 is CASRPPQTTQYF. DNA for the CDR3: TGTGCCAGCAGGCCCCCCCAAACTACGCAGTATTTT.

The chain has TRBV19 and TRBJ2-2, with 14 bases identical to TRBD2. J lost 6 bases, V lost 6 bases, and 12 bases had no gene match. Germline lookup yields CDR1 LNHDA and CDR2 SQIVND (reference sequence). The CDR3 has 18 amino acids. In DNA form, the CDR3 reads TGTGCCAGTAGCAGACTAGCGGGAGGGCCGGGCTTCTCCGGGGAGCTGTTTTTT. Its translation: CASSRLAGGPGFSGELFF.